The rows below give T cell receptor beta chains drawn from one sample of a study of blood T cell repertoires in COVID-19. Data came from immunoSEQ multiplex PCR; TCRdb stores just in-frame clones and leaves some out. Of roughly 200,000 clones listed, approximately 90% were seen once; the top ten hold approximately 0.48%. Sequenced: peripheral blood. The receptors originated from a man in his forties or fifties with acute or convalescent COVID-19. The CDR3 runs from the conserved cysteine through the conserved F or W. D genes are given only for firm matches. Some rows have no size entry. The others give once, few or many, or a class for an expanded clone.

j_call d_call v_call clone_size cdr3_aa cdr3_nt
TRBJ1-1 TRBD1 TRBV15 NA CATSRGDRGGTEAFF TGTGCCACCAGCAGAGGTGACAGGGGGGGCACTGAAGCTTTCTTT
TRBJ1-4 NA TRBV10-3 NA CAISENPGNEKLFF TGTGCCATCAGTGAGAATCCAGGGAATGAAAAACTGTTTTTT
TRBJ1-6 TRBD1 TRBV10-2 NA CASSDEQGYNSPLHF TGCGCCAGCAGTGATGAACAGGGGTACAATTCACCCCTCCACTTT
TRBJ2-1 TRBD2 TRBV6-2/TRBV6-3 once CASSYSGVPYNEQFF TGTGCCAGCAGTTATAGCGGGGTCCCTTACAATGAGCAGTTCTTC
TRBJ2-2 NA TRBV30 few CAWSPRGHRARLFF TGTGCCTGGTCACCTAGGGGACACAGGGCCCGGCTGTTTTTT
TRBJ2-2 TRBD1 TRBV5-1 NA CASSRTGHTGELFF TGCGCCAGCAGCCGGACAGGGCACACCGGGGAGCTGTTTTTT
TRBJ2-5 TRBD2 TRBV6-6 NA CASSATSGNQETQYF TGTGCCAGCAGTGCGACTAGCGGGAACCAAGAGACCCAGTACTTC
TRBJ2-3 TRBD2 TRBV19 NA CASSIRLSGRDTQYF TGTGCCAGTAGTATTAGGCTGAGCGGGAGAGATACGCAGTATTTT
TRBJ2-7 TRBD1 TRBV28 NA CASSRTGTSYEQYF TGTGCCAGCAGTAGGACAGGGACCTCCTACGAGCAGTACTTC
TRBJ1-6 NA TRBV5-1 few CASSSGTIGSPLHF TGCGCCAGCAGCTCCGGGACAATTGGTTCACCCCTCCACTTT
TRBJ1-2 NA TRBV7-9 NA CASSFFTEGYTF TGTGCCAGCAGCTTCTTCACGGAGGGCTACACCTTC
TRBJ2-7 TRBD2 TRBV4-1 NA CASSQDAKRGHEQYF TGCGCCAGCAGCCAAGATGCAAAGCGGGGACACGAGCAGTACTTC
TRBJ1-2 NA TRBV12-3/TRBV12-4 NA CASSPLQGTGYTF TGTGCCAGCAGCCCATTACAGGGAACGGGCTACACCTTC
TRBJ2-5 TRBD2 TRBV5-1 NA CASSHGLGAIQYF TGCGCCAGCAGCCACGGACTAGGGGCTATCCAGTACTTC
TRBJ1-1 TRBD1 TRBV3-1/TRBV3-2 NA CASSHTTGGTEAFF TGTGCCAGCAGCCACACTACAGGGGGCACTGAAGCTTTCTTT
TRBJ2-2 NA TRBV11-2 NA CASSLASGFAGELFF TGTGCCAGCAGCTTAGCCAGCGGGTTTGCCGGGGAGCTGTTTTTT
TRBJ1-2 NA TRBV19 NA CASSIPDSYGYTF TGTGCCAGTAGTATTCCGGACAGCTATGGCTACACCTTC
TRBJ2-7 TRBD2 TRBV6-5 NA CASREAGRNEQYF TGTGCCAGCCGGGAGGCGGGACGCAACGAGCAGTACTTC
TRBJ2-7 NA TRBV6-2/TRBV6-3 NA CASSPYSDTAGGEQYF TGTGCCAGCAGCCCTTATTCGGACACTGCCGGGGGAGAGCAGTACTTC
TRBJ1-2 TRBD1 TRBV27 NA CASRYPVGQGYGYTF TGTGCCAGCAGATACCCAGTGGGACAGGGCTATGGCTACACCTTC
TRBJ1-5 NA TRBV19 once CATRTASNQPQHF TGTGCCACCCGGACAGCCAGCAATCAGCCCCAGCATTTT
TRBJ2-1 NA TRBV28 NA CASSLGSYNEQFF TGTGCCAGCAGTTTAGGGAGCTACAATGAGCAGTTCTTC
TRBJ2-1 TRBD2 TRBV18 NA CASSPAPTSGEQFF TGTGCCAGCTCCCCCGCGCCGACTAGCGGCGAGCAGTTCTTC
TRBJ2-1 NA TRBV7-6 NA CASSLIGQSNEQFF TGTGCCAGCAGCTTAATTGGGCAATCCAATGAGCAGTTCTTC
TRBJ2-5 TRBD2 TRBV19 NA CASSISGLAQETQYF TGTGCCAGTAGTATCTCCGGACTAGCCCAAGAGACCCAGTACTTC
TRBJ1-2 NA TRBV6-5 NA CASSYSPRPNYGYTF TGTGCCAGCAGTTACTCTCCCAGGCCTAACTATGGCTACACCTTC
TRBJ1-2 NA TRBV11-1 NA CASSLSGRPNYGYTF TGTGCCAGCAGCTTATCAGGGCGGCCTAACTATGGCTACACCTTC
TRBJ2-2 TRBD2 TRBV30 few CAWSGLAGVTGELFF TGTGCCTGGAGCGGACTAGCGGGAGTCACCGGGGAGCTGTTTTTT
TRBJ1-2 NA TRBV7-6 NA CASSPAGRAGHGYTF TGTGCCAGCAGCCCAGCGGGCAGGGCTGGCCATGGCTACACCTTC
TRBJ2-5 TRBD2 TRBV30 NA CAWSSGGQETQYF TGTGCCTGGAGCAGCGGGGGACAAGAGACCCAGTACTTC
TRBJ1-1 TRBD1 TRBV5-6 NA CASSPTGQQHLRAFF TGTGCCAGCAGCCCCACGGGACAGCAGCATTTGAGGGCTTTCTTT
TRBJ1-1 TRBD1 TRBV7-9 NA CASSLQGAHTEAFF TGTGCCAGCAGTTTACAGGGGGCACATACTGAAGCTTTCTTT
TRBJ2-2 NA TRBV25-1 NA CASSKTTGGANTGELFF TGTGCCAGCAGCAAAACAACAGGGGGGGCGAACACCGGGGAGCTGTTTTTT
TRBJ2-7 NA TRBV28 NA CASSLSGSAYEQYF TGTGCCAGCAGTTTATCCGGGAGTGCCTACGAGCAGTACTTC
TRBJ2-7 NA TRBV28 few CASSISGPYEQYF TGTGCCAGCTCAATTAGCGGACCCTACGAGCAGTACTTC
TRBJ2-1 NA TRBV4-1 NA CASSRSRAPGYNEQFF TGCGCCAGCAGCCGGAGTCGAGCCCCCGGCTACAATGAGCAGTTCTTC
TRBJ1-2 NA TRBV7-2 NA CASSLAQYGYTF TGTGCCAGCAGCTTAGCCCAATATGGCTACACCTTC
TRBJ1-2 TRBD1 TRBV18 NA CASSPEPTGRNYGYTF TGTGCCAGCTCACCTGAGCCGACAGGGAGGAACTATGGCTACACCTTC
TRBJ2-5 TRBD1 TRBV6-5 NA CASSVGQAKETQYF TGTGCCAGCAGCGTAGGACAGGCCAAAGAGACCCAGTACTTC
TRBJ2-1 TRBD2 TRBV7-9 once CASSSVGTSNEQFF TGTGCCAGCAGCTCGGTCGGGACTAGCAATGAGCAGTTCTTC
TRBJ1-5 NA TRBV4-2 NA CASKGDRTSNQPQHF TGTGCCAGCAAGGGAGACAGGACCAGCAATCAGCCCCAGCATTTT
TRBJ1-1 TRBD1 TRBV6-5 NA CASSYAGGTEAFF TGTGCCAGCAGTTACGCAGGGGGCACTGAAGCTTTCTTT
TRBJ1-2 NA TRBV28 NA CASSFPRVYGYTF TGTGCCAGCAGTTTTCCCAGGGTCTATGGCTACACCTTC
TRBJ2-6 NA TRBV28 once CASGHAYSGANVLTF TGTGCCAGCGGGCACGCCTACTCTGGGGCCAACGTCCTGACTTTC
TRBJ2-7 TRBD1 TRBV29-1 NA CSAIRQGSSYEQYF TGCAGCGCAATCAGACAGGGAAGCTCCTACGAGCAGTACTTC
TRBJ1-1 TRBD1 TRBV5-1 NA CASSPGRTGANTEAFF TGCGCCAGCAGCCCCGGACGGACAGGGGCGAACACTGAAGCTTTCTTT
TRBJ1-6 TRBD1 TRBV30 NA CAWLAGTGNSPLHF TGTGCCTGGTTGGCCGGGACAGGAAATTCACCCCTCCACTTT
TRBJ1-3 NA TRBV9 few CASSVGTGSGNTIYF TGTGCCAGCAGCGTAGGCACGGGCTCTGGAAACACCATATATTTT
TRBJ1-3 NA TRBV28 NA CASREGFSGNTIYF TGTGCCAGCAGAGAGGGCTTCTCTGGAAACACCATATATTTT
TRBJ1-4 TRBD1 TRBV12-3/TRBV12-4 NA CASSFTGGEKLFF TGTGCCAGCAGTTTTACAGGGGGGGAAAAACTGTTTTTT
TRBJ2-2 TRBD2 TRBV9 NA CASSPSHGRGRNTGELFF TGTGCCAGCAGCCCGTCCCATGGGCGGGGGAGGAACACCGGGGAGCTGTTTTTT
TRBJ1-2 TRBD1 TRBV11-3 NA CASSLPLKTGGFNYGYTF TGTGCCAGCAGCTTGCCCCTTAAAACAGGGGGCTTTAACTATGGCTACACCTTC
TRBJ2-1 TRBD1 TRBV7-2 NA CASSLAGTAYNEQFF TGTGCCAGCAGCTTAGCGGGGACAGCTTACAATGAGCAGTTCTTC
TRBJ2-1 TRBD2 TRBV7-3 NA CASSLIGGGANEQFF TGTGCCAGCAGCTTAATTGGCGGGGGGGCCAATGAGCAGTTCTTC